These T cell receptor beta chains were read from a single sample in a study of radiation and T cells in renal cell carcinoma. Using immunoSEQ multiplex PCR, the repertoire was profiled, and TCRdb retains in-frame clones only, with some absent. Of 120,000 to 150,000 clones in the sample, roughly nine tenths were seen once. Material: blood, obtained from a patient whose treatment included radiotherapy and nephrectomy. The receptors originated from a woman aged 70-85 years with renal cell carcinoma. The CDR3 runs from the conserved cysteine through the conserved F or W. D genes are given only for firm matches. The size of a clone is reported for some rows only, either as once, few or many, or as a class for expanded clones.

cdr3_aa: CASGDYEQYF
cdr3_nt: TGTGCCAGCGGGGATTACGAGCAGTACTTC
j_call: TRBJ2-7
clone_size: -
v_call: TRBV6-6
d_call: -

cdr3_aa: CASSRVTGAEGEKLFF
cdr3_nt: TGTGCCAGTAGTCGGGTCACAGGGGCAGAAGGTGAAAAACTGTTTTTT
j_call: TRBJ1-4
clone_size: -
v_call: TRBV19
d_call: TRBD1

cdr3_aa: CASSQQSRLGGTQYF
cdr3_nt: TGTGCCAGCAGCCAACAGTCGCGTTTAGGAGGGACCCAGTACTTC
j_call: TRBJ2-5
clone_size: -
v_call: TRBV4-2
d_call: -

cdr3_aa: CASSLGRISNQPQHF
cdr3_nt: TGTGCCAGCAGCTTAGGCCGGATAAGCAATCAGCCCCAGCATTTT
j_call: TRBJ1-5
clone_size: -
v_call: TRBV7-2
d_call: -

cdr3_aa: CASSPGTVYEQYF
cdr3_nt: TGTGCCAGCAGTCCCGGGACGGTCTACGAGCAGTACTTC
j_call: TRBJ2-7
clone_size: -
v_call: TRBV6-5
d_call: -

cdr3_aa: CASSIDRVESPLHF
cdr3_nt: TGTGCCAGCAGCATAGACAGGGTTGAGTCACCCCTCCACTTT
j_call: TRBJ1-6
clone_size: -
v_call: TRBV7-2
d_call: TRBD1

cdr3_aa: CASSELTGLSYEQYF
cdr3_nt: TGTGCCAGCAGTGAATTAACAGGTCTCTCCTACGAGCAGTACTTC
j_call: TRBJ2-7
clone_size: -
v_call: TRBV25-1
d_call: -

cdr3_aa: CASSLIANTYEQYF
cdr3_nt: TGTGCCAGCAGTTTAATCGCAAATACCTACGAGCAGTACTTC
j_call: TRBJ2-7
clone_size: once
v_call: TRBV28
d_call: -

cdr3_aa: CASVESGGPGETQYF
cdr3_nt: TGCGCCTCGGTGGAGAGCGGGGGGCCGGGGGAGACCCAGTACTTC
j_call: TRBJ2-5
clone_size: -
v_call: TRBV10-2
d_call: TRBD2

cdr3_aa: CASSIDVYGYTF
cdr3_nt: TGTGCCAGTAGTATTGATGTCTATGGCTACACCTTC
j_call: TRBJ1-2
clone_size: few
v_call: TRBV19
d_call: -

cdr3_aa: CASSLGTAETQYF
cdr3_nt: TGTGCCAGCAGCTTAGGTACAGCTGAGACGCAGTACTTC
j_call: TRBJ2-7
clone_size: -
v_call: TRBV11-2
d_call: -

cdr3_aa: CASSLPPNQGAQPQHF
cdr3_nt: TGTGCCAGCAGTTTACCTCCTAATCAGGGGGCTCAGCCCCAGCATTTT
j_call: TRBJ1-5
clone_size: -
v_call: TRBV28
d_call: TRBD1

cdr3_aa: CASSLLQDYGYTF
cdr3_nt: TGCGCCAGCAGCCTCCTACAGGACTATGGCTACACCTTC
j_call: TRBJ1-2
clone_size: -
v_call: TRBV4-3
d_call: -

cdr3_aa: CASSQNRGVYEQYF
cdr3_nt: TGTGCCAGCAGCCAGAACAGGGGGGTCTACGAGCAGTACTTC
j_call: TRBJ2-7
clone_size: -
v_call: TRBV7-2
d_call: TRBD1

cdr3_aa: CASTISAGLNSPLHF
cdr3_nt: TGTGCCAGCACTATATCCGCCGGGTTGAATTCACCCCTCCACTTT
j_call: TRBJ1-6
clone_size: -
v_call: TRBV28
d_call: -